This T cell receptor beta chain was identified during a study of cytomegalovirus exposure and HLA in healthy donors (dated by TCRdb to 2016 to 2017). Background for the entire study: In an earlier analysis of approximately 640 of the donors, 276 Gb of sequence data and 100 million or so unique TCR beta sequences from about 179 million T cells were reported. To predict cytomegalovirus infection status, the study brought together high-throughput TCR immunosequencing, statistical association of individual TCRs with disease status, and machine learning. A later analysis re-analyzed previously published TCR beta repertoires from about 600 donors and added high-resolution HLA genotyping to study TCR occurrence patterns. The study used immunosequencing to profile the T cell repertoires of approximately 690 subjects and linked those repertoires to cytomegalovirus serostatus. Of the roughly 400 genotyped donors, roughly 80% were placed in the genetic ancestry cluster associated with self-reported Caucasian donors. The study was designed to test whether signatures of past pathogen exposure could be identified by cataloging public T cell receptors. Every repertoire in the discovery cohort had been generated on one and the same sequencing platform. Among almost 400 genotyped donors of the cohort, an average of about 240,000 unique TCR beta nucleotide sequences were sequenced per donor, roughly 20% of them non-productive. Genome-wide SNP genotypes for about three fifths of the roughly 700 donors were used in a later genetic analysis, which treated that subset as a discovery cohort. An early release that covered some 630 HLA-typed donors contained approximately 300 gigabases of sequencing data and approximately 85 million unique TCR sequences. A separate validation cohort of roughly 130 different subjects was used in addition to the approximately 610-subject first cohort. Class I and class II HLA loci were covered by the typing at four-digit resolution. In the later analysis, no new phenotypic data were used to find candidate immune exposures; instead, reliance was placed on TCR beta sequences and their occurrence across donors. To decide whether each TCR beta V gene segment behaved as functional or pseudogenic, an earlier analysis of approximately 620 of the donors relied on high-throughput TCR beta sequencing. Several DR-DQ haplotypes were treated as single units for association and clustering because of strong linkage in the cohort. Donor age, sex, ethnicity and CMV serostatus were compiled together with the repertoire data. The number of donors typed differed by locus, with about 629-630 for A, B, C, DRB1 and DQB1, 522 for DQA1, nearly 610 for DPA1, and 400 to 490 for DPB1. General conclusions and limits of the study: According to a later genetic analysis, donors in an Asian-associated ancestry cluster had fewer N-insertions in productive TCRs than the approximately 670-donor mean. Correlated functional status among segregating V segments might reflect linkage disequilibrium, but an unknown experimental factor could not be ruled out. When HLA alleles, especially DR and DQ, strongly co-occurred, attributing TCR associations to individual alleles was difficult. Immune exposure information for the cohort was limited to CMV serostatus. In the study, approximately 160 TCR beta chains were listed as associated with cytomegalovirus. Because the 87-base-pair reads could not distinguish some IMGT-functional V segments, including TRBV6-2 and TRBV6-3, those segments were excluded. Because HLA typing was unavailable for some donors at each locus, only the typed subset was used in association tests. The presence/absence analyses assumed that sequencing depth was roughly uniform across donors, and that assumption may not be true. According to the authors, the approach could potentially be generalized to other disease states and immunological phenotypes. The classifier was reported to diagnose cytomegalovirus status with high specificity and sensitivity in both the original and validation cohorts. Several of the top co-occurrence clusters appeared to be linked to parvovirus B19, influenza, CMV and Epstein-Barr virus, according to a later analysis. Compared with equally common non-associated chains, HLA-associated TCR beta chains in a later analysis were more clonally expanded and had lower generation probabilities. A few of the identified cytomegalovirus-associated TCR beta chains were confirmed in vitro to be specific for cytomegalovirus antigens. In a later analysis, more than 15,000 TCR beta sequences were associated with specific HLA alleles at a false discovery rate of 0.05. According to a later analysis, most CMV-associated TCR beta chains appeared to be HLA-restricted, and the HLA associations seemed to be driven largely by CMV exposure. In this cohort, only TCR beta chains were sequenced, and detectable features were limited by the absence of alpha or paired-chain data. In a later analysis, TCR association rates were found to vary across HLA loci, with the most associated TCRs seen for DRB1 alleles and the fewest for HLA-C alleles. A further reported finding was that TCR beta sequences accurately predicted the HLA-A and HLA-B alleles for most subjects in the first cohort. About 15 rarely observed V segments, including chromosome 9 orphons, were excluded from the earlier analysis of a few hundred of the donors because counts were too low. V-gene and J-gene trimming of TCR beta chains was associated with a missense DCLRE1C variant in a later genetic analysis, and the association was replicated in an independent cohort. While some public TCRs were present in many individuals, most TCR sequences turned up only very rarely across donors. Broadly in line with IMGT annotations, most TCR beta V segments showed up in productive rearrangements about 87% or about 30% of the time in an earlier analysis of several hundred of the donors. A cluster of highly shared sequence variants was judged likely to represent a technical artifact of the sequencing pipeline.

Preparation of the library involved the immunoSEQ multiplex PCR assay. For the multiplex PCR, a mixture combining 60 forward primers for TCR Vbeta segments and 13 reverse primers for TCR Jbeta segments was used. A multiplex PCR assay on genomic DNA amplified the CDR3 region of rearranged TCR beta genes. The amplified TCR beta libraries were sequenced on the Illumina HiSeq System as 87-base-pair reads. The original methods were these. A later analysis counted 75 million to 100 million unique TCR beta chains across the 670 or so repertoires, and approximately 11 million of these chains were shared by at least two donors. Raw reads were error-corrected and collapsed into unique sequences with a nearest-neighbor algorithm that merged closely related sequences to remove PCR and sequencing errors. Alignment of CDR3 sequences to IMGT reference sequences was used to assign V, D and J gene segments. For a sequence to be retained, a match of at least six nucleotides to both a V gene segment and a J gene segment was required. A rearrangement counted as productive if the CDR3 had no stop codons and remained in frame with V and J, and every other rearrangement counted as non-productive. CDR3 was defined by IMGT convention, running from the second conserved V-encoded cysteine to the conserved J-encoded phenylalanine. In an earlier analysis of around 540 of the donors, sequences lacking an unambiguous match to a single V gene segment were excluded. An earlier analysis of over 450 of the donors classified V segments as functional when productive rearrangements were above 56.7% and as segregating when the standard deviation between donors was above 5%. A statistical classification framework was built for diagnosing cytomegalovirus status from the catalog of TCR beta chain sequences. V and J gene assignment, in a later analysis, came from comparing TCR nucleotide sequences with IMGT/GENE-DB human TR gene sequences. In a later analysis, CDR3 sequences and most-parsimonious VDJ recombination scenarios were assigned using the TCRdist pipeline. In a later analysis, each TCR beta chain was defined by its CDR3 amino acid sequence together with its V-gene family, and reads without a unique V-gene family were excluded. As a way to deal with suspected cross-contamination and a sequencing artifact, a later analysis dropped nearly 600 nucleotide sequences that were highly shared and had low generation probability. A later analysis calculated a clonal expansion index for each public chain from normalized within-repertoire ranks of inferred template counts. A later analysis computed generation probabilities with a VDJ recombination model fitted to out-of-frame rearrangements, and checked the results against IGoR. Hypergeometric tests were used in a later analysis to score TCR-TCR, TCR-HLA and TCR-CMV co-occurrence, with a repertoire-size bias correction applied to the TCR pairs. In a later analysis, false discovery rates were estimated by permuting HLA or CMV assignments 20 times. In a later analysis, co-occurring TCRs were grouped using DBSCAN, and TCRdist sequence similarity was added for clustering within HLA-allele-positive subsets. Co-occurrence clustering excluded repertoires with fewer than 30,000 or more than 120,000 public chains, plus five with anomalous nucleotide sharing. TCRdb took over this immuneACCESS table, retaining in-frame rearrangements with V and J assigned. Such tables are incomplete; in checked studies, under half of the missing clones stem from an unresolved V gene, and the remainder is unexplained. The V and J calls and clone size come from that table; D and trimming were worked out from the DNA. The sample table shows under 90,000 clones, and less than 85% are seen once. The ten biggest clones cover less than 10% of the sample.

The CDR3, cysteine through phenylalanine, is 16 amino acids long. Left in the record is the CDR3 DNA by itself, 48 bases read in frame from the first base. Here V drops 1 base and J drops 3 bases, and the junction holds 4 bases not matched to any gene. As encoded in the germline V gene (reference sequence), CDR1 is SEHNR while CDR2 is FQNEAQ. The cohort was made up of roughly 670 healthy bone marrow donors. Cohort members were all nominally healthy when sampled, although unrecorded immune exposures were likely present. The donor was CMV seropositive and belonged to the group of 270 or so seropositive cohort members. Each donor provided a peripheral blood sample, and peripheral blood mononuclear cells were used for TCR beta sequencing. The Qiagen DNeasy Blood Extraction Kit was used to extract genomic DNA from the blood cell samples. On this clone itself: The antigen this receptor binds is unknown. Base-call qualities are not available, and no considerably larger clone is one nucleotide away.

This receptor was obtained from a woman in her forties or fifties in good health and CMV-seropositive. The V gene is TRBV7-9 and the J gene is TRBJ2-4; 9 bases in the junction line up with TRBD2. Sequenced input: PBMCs. The CDR3 sequence is CASSLVGGRDKNIQYF. The nucleotide sequence is given as TGTGCCAGCAGCTTAGTTGGCGGGAGGGACAAAAACATTCAGTACTTC.